This T cell receptor beta chain was sequenced during a study of blood T cell repertoires in COVID-19. Overall study: Sites across the United States, Italy and Spain contributed samples from acute and convalescent COVID-19. In each case, the material was cDNA or gDNA derived from T cells, B-cell-depleted T cells, or PBMCs.

J gave up 3 bases and V 2 bases, and 8 bases lay outside the gene matches. CDR1 is LNHNV, CDR2 YYDKDF, per germline (reference sequence). This CDR3 has 16 residues. Original data processing: Reference gene primer amplification gave nucleated cell count estimates. Using immunoSEQ multiplex PCR, the repertoire was profiled, and TCRdb retains in-frame clones only, with some absent. From that table come the V and J calls and clone size; the DNA was used to work out D and trimming. The sample has some 75,000 clones, approximately 90% seen once; the top ten hold 6.9%. Sequencing used peripheral blood. The chain joins TRBV15 to TRBJ2-7; 9 bases are shared with TRBD1. The source is a human donor in a cohort sampled during active COVID-19. This CDR3 reads CATSRLVGQGSYEQYF. DNA for the CDR3: TGTGCCACCAGCAGACTAGTGGGACAGGGCAGCTACGAGCAGTACTTC.